Listed below are T cell receptor beta chains from one sample, sequenced in a study of identical twins. TCRdb recomputed calls from the 5' RACE reads with MiXCR, one row per CDR3 protein. The data show about 470,000 distinct CDR3 sequences, less than 25% seen once. Separately, the same data were catalogued under a study of T cells expressing NK-cell markers.

The source material was CD4+ T cells sorted from blood. All receptors derive from a woman between 18 and 29 years old in good health. Both conserved end residues are part of each CDR3. A D gene is named only where the DNA matches it firmly. Clone size is stated in some rows and not others, as once, few, many or a class when expanded.

size: few
length: 14
D: -
J: TRBJ1-2
V: TRBV3-1
CDR3: CASSLLETNRGYTF
DNA: TGTGCCAGCAGCCTATTAGAGACCAATCGGGGCTACACCTTC

size: few
length: 15
D: -
J: TRBJ1-6
V: TRBV7-2
CDR3: CASSLLQGDNSPLHF
DNA: TGTGCCAGCAGCTTACTCCAGGGAGATAATTCACCCCTCCACTTT

size: -
length: 17
D: -
J: TRBJ2-7
V: TRBV9
CDR3: CASSPSHRGEISYEQYF
DNA: TGTGCCAGCAGCCCGTCTCACCGCGGGGAGATCTCCTACGAGCAGTACTTC

size: few
length: 12
D: -
J: TRBJ2-6
V: TRBV20-1
CDR3: CSAGSGANVLTF
DNA: TGCAGTGCTGGCTCTGGGGCCAACGTCCTGACTTTC

size: -
length: 14
D: -
J: TRBJ1-5
V: TRBV7-8
CDR3: CASSLRQRNQPQHF
DNA: TGTGCCAGCAGCCTTCGCCAACGCAATCAGCCCCAGCATTTT

size: -
length: 16
D: TRBD2
J: TRBJ2-7
V: TRBV6-5
CDR3: CASSYALAGGPYEQYF
DNA: TGTGCCAGCAGTTACGCACTAGCGGGAGGGCCGTACGAGCAGTACTTC

size: few
length: 17
D: TRBD1
J: TRBJ1-1
V: TRBV11-2
CDR3: CASSSPPSRGRGTEAFF
DNA: TGTGCCAGCAGCTCCCCTCCCTCCAGGGGGAGAGGCACTGAAGCTTTCTTT

size: -
length: 15
D: TRBD1
J: TRBJ2-3
V: TRBV5-1
CDR3: CASSHRTGSTDTQYF
DNA: TGCGCCAGCAGCCATCGGACAGGGAGTACAGATACGCAGTATTTT

size: -
length: 15
D: -
J: TRBJ1-1
V: TRBV2
CDR3: CASSKLGVRNTEAFF
DNA: TGTGCCAGCAGCAAATTAGGGGTTAGGAACACTGAAGCTTTCTTT

size: -
length: 15
D: TRBD1
J: TRBJ1-2
V: TRBV7-2
CDR3: CASSLRRGRTYGYTF
DNA: TGTGCCAGCAGCTTACGGAGGGGGCGTACTTATGGCTACACCTTC

size: -
length: 16
D: -
J: TRBJ2-2
V: TRBV5-6
CDR3: CASSLRGGKGTGELFF
DNA: TGTGCCAGCAGCTTGCGGGGCGGAAAGGGCACCGGGGAGCTGTTTTTT

size: -
length: 14
D: -
J: TRBJ2-7
V: TRBV20-1
CDR3: CSAEGGLAIYEQYF
DNA: TGCAGTGCCGAGGGGGGGCTAGCGATCTACGAGCAGTACTTC

size: few
length: 13
D: -
J: TRBJ2-3
V: TRBV15
CDR3: CATSRGLTDTQYF
DNA: TGTGCCACCAGCAGGGGACTCACAGATACGCAGTATTTT

size: few
length: 16
D: -
J: TRBJ1-5
V: TRBV12-3/TRBV12-4
CDR3: CASRDGSRALNQPQHF
DNA: TGTGCCAGCAGGGATGGGTCCAGGGCCCTCAATCAGCCCCAGCATTTT

size: few
length: 16
D: TRBD2
J: TRBJ2-1
V: TRBV5-1
CDR3: CASSRGGGLSYNEQFF
DNA: TGCGCCAGCAGCAGGGGCGGGGGGCTTTCCTACAATGAGCAGTTCTTC

size: -
length: 19
D: TRBD2
J: TRBJ2-1
V: TRBV6-2/TRBV6-3
CDR3: CASSYSIGTSGRGRNEQFF
DNA: TGTGCCAGCAGTTACTCGATCGGGACTAGCGGGAGAGGGCGCAATGAGCAGTTCTTC

size: few
length: 14
D: TRBD2
J: TRBJ2-3
V: TRBV29-1
CDR3: CSVERGAGTDTQYF
DNA: TGCAGCGTTGAGCGGGGGGCCGGCACAGATACGCAGTATTTT

size: -
length: 16
D: -
J: TRBJ2-2
V: TRBV20-1
CDR3: CSARERRWGSSGELFF
DNA: TGCAGTGCTAGAGAGAGGCGATGGGGGAGCTCCGGGGAGCTGTTTTTT

size: few
length: 13
D: -
J: TRBJ2-1
V: TRBV2
CDR3: CASSTGFDNEQFF
DNA: TGTGCCAGTAGCACAGGGTTCGACAATGAGCAGTTCTTC

size: few
length: 15
D: -
J: TRBJ1-1
V: TRBV6-5
CDR3: CASSYQQDIDTEAFF
DNA: TGTGCCAGCAGTTACCAACAGGACATCGACACTGAAGCTTTCTTT

size: few
length: 13
D: -
J: TRBJ2-7
V: TRBV11-2
CDR3: CASSLQSSYEQYF
DNA: TGTGCCAGCAGCTTACAGAGCTCCTACGAGCAGTACTTC

size: few
length: 14
D: TRBD2
J: TRBJ2-5
V: TRBV7-2
CDR3: CASSFLAGGETQYF
DNA: TGTGCCAGCAGCTTTCTAGCGGGAGGAGAGACCCAGTACTTC

size: few
length: 14
D: TRBD1
J: TRBJ1-1
V: TRBV12-3/TRBV12-4
CDR3: CASSARQGYTEAFF
DNA: TGTGCCAGCAGTGCCAGACAGGGATACACTGAAGCTTTCTTT

size: few
length: 15
D: TRBD1
J: TRBJ2-2
V: TRBV5-1
CDR3: CASSFGDRDHGELFF
DNA: TGCGCCAGCAGCTTTGGGGACAGGGATCACGGGGAGCTGTTTTTT

size: -
length: 13
D: TRBD2
J: TRBJ2-1
V: TRBV6-5
CDR3: CASSYPGLGEQFF
DNA: TGTGCCAGCAGTTACCCCGGACTAGGAGAGCAGTTCTTC

size: -
length: 16
D: TRBD2
J: TRBJ2-1
V: TRBV3-1
CDR3: CASSFRLAGVSNEQFF
DNA: TGTGCCAGCAGCTTCCGACTAGCGGGAGTCTCCAATGAGCAGTTCTTC

size: -
length: 13
D: -
J: TRBJ2-1
V: TRBV5-4
CDR3: CASSLIFSDEQFF
DNA: TGTGCCAGCAGCTTAATATTCTCCGATGAGCAGTTCTTC

size: -
length: 16
D: TRBD2
J: TRBJ2-7
V: TRBV24-1
CDR3: CATSEGTSGRGREQYF
DNA: TGTGCCACCAGTGAGGGGACTAGCGGGAGAGGAAGGGAGCAGTACTTC

size: -
length: 15
D: -
J: TRBJ2-1
V: TRBV6-5
CDR3: CASSFAGGGQGEQFF
DNA: TGTGCCAGCAGTTTCGCAGGGGGAGGGCAGGGTGAGCAGTTCTTC

size: -
length: 15
D: -
J: TRBJ2-2
V: TRBV5-1
CDR3: CASSLYPGDTGELFF
DNA: TGCGCCAGCAGCTTGTACCCGGGGGACACCGGGGAGCTGTTTTTT

size: -
length: 14
D: -
J: TRBJ2-7
V: TRBV7-2
CDR3: CASSPITGTYEQYF
DNA: TGTGCCAGCAGCCCCATAACAGGCACCTACGAGCAGTACTTC

size: few
length: 14
D: TRBD1
J: TRBJ1-1
V: TRBV20-1
CDR3: CSAEPTGTFSEAFF
DNA: TGCAGTGCCGAGCCGACAGGGACGTTTTCTGAAGCTTTCTTT

size: few
length: 15
D: -
J: TRBJ1-1
V: TRBV4-2
CDR3: CASSPRGVSNTEAFF
DNA: TGTGCCAGCAGCCCCAGGGGTGTGTCTAACACTGAAGCTTTCTTT

size: few
length: 13
D: -
J: TRBJ2-5
V: TRBV5-1
CDR3: CASSLRTQETQYF
DNA: TGCGCCAGCAGCTTACGGACCCAAGAGACCCAGTACTTC

size: -
length: 16
D: TRBD2
J: TRBJ2-1
V: TRBV12-3/TRBV12-4
CDR3: CASSSRTSGSVNEQFF
DNA: TGTGCCAGCAGTTCCCGGACTAGCGGGAGCGTCAATGAGCAGTTCTTC

size: -
length: 15
D: TRBD2
J: TRBJ2-2
V: TRBV29-1
CDR3: CSVDGGLGNTGELFF
DNA: TGCAGCGTTGACGGGGGACTAGGCAACACCGGGGAGCTGTTTTTT

size: few
length: 14
D: TRBD1
J: TRBJ2-2
V: TRBV11-2
CDR3: CASSWDRETGELFF
DNA: TGTGCCAGCAGCTGGGACAGGGAAACCGGGGAGCTGTTTTTT

size: -
length: 14
D: -
J: TRBJ2-3
V: TRBV12-3/TRBV12-4
CDR3: CASSLSGDTDTQYF
DNA: TGTGCCAGCAGTTTATCGGGGGACACAGATACGCAGTATTTT

size: -
length: 15
D: TRBD2
J: TRBJ2-1
V: TRBV15
CDR3: CATSRDGSGVYEQFF
DNA: TGTGCCACCAGCAGAGACGGGAGCGGGGTCTATGAGCAGTTCTTC

size: -
length: 15
D: -
J: TRBJ1-1
V: TRBV7-2
CDR3: CASSLFGSADTEAFF
DNA: TGTGCCAGCAGCTTATTTGGGAGTGCGGACACTGAAGCTTTCTTT

size: -
length: 17
D: TRBD1
J: TRBJ2-3
V: TRBV12-5
CDR3: CASGLGNRGLSTDTQYF
DNA: TGTGCTAGTGGTTTGGGAAACAGGGGTCTCAGCACAGATACGCAGTATTTT

size: -
length: 15
D: -
J: TRBJ2-2
V: TRBV2
CDR3: CASRADRSNTGELFF
DNA: TGTGCCAGCAGAGCGGACCGTTCGAACACCGGGGAGCTGTTTTTT

size: -
length: 16
D: -
J: TRBJ2-1
V: TRBV7-9
CDR3: CASSLWMGGGQNEQFF
DNA: TGTGCCAGCAGCCTATGGATGGGGGGGGGCCAGAATGAGCAGTTCTTC

size: -
length: 12
D: -
J: TRBJ1-2
V: TRBV10-2
CDR3: CASSEGLYGYTF
DNA: TGCGCCAGCAGCGAAGGTCTTTATGGCTACACCTTC

size: -
length: 15
D: -
J: TRBJ2-1
V: TRBV5-1
CDR3: CASSLRGLSYNEQFF
DNA: TGCGCCAGCAGCTTGAGGGGACTGTCCTACAATGAGCAGTTCTTC